These 9 T cell receptor beta chains originate from one sample sequenced in a study of monozygotic twins with inflammatory bowel disease. TCRdb re-called the 5' RACE reads and catalogs CDR3 proteins one per entry, DNA excluded. In all, the sample yields approximately 390,000 distinct CDR3 sequences. The sample was blood. All receptors come from a human donor with ulcerative colitis or Crohn's disease, or a healthy co-twin of an affected twin (not recorded which).

The CDR3 sequence: CASSNGENTEAFF. The chain employs TRBV5-1 and TRBJ1-1. The germline V gene encodes CDR1 SGHRS and CDR2 YFSETQ. The CDR3 sequence is 13 residues long.

The J gene is TRBJ1-1, the V gene TRBV2; the TCRdb call, TRBD1, lacks DNA for checking. This CDR3 is built from 13 residues. The germline CDR1 and CDR2 sequences are SNHLY and FYNNEI. CDR3 residues: CASTEQGNTEAFF.

The chain recombines TRBV18 with TRBJ2-1; TCRdb lists TRBD2, though no DNA is available to test this call. The length of the CDR3 is 16 residues. CDR1 KGHSH and CDR2 LQKENI come from the germline V gene. The CDR3 loop is CASSPGGVASYNEQFF.

This rearrangement joins TRBV7-8 to TRBJ2-7; TCRdb's D call of TRBD1 is untestable without DNA. Looked up from germline, CDR1 is SGHVS and CDR2 is FQNEAQ. The CDR3 totals 14 residues. The chain's CDR3 is CASSFGQGVSEQYF.

The chain is built from TRBV5-1 and TRBJ2-2; TCRdb's D call of TRBD2 is untestable without DNA. CDR3 length equals 15 residues. CDR1 is SGHRS, CDR2 YFSETQ, per germline. The CDR3 loop reads CASSFRDYPTGELFF.

This sequence joins TRBV4-2 and TRBJ1-3. The CDR3 contains 17 residues. The germline V gene encodes CDR1 LGHNA and CDR2 YNFKEQ. This CDR3 reads CASSQAHGSSTGNTIYF.

The J gene is TRBJ2-5, the V gene TRBV12-3 or TRBV12-4; lacking DNA, the TRBD2 call made by TCRdb goes unchecked. The length of the CDR3 is 15 residues. This CDR3 reads CASSPSGSLGETQYF.

The genes are TRBV7-3 and TRBJ2-6. Germline V gene data show CDR1 as SGHTA and CDR2 as FQGTGA. The CDR3 consists of 16 residues. This CDR3 reads CASSLMASAGANVLTF.

This rearrangement joins TRBV7-2 to TRBJ2-7; TCRdb's D call, TRBD1, is unchecked because there is no DNA. In germline, CDR1 is SGHTA, CDR2 FQGNSA. The CDR3 is 15 amino acids. The chain's CDR3 is CASSRYLQGPYEQYF.